What follows are 22 T cell receptor beta chains derived from one specimen sequenced in a study of blood T cell repertoires in COVID-19. Produced via immunoSEQ multiplex PCR; TCRdb's table is partial and in-frame only. The top ten hold approximately 6.2% of the sample, which has 150,000 or so clones, 75% to 90% seen once. Sequences were obtained from peripheral blood. The receptors were sampled from a man older than 75 with acute or convalescent COVID-19.

This clone appeared a single time. The rearrangement joins TRBV11-2 to TRBJ2-5, with D hard to call. Per germline, CDR1 SGHAT and CDR2 FQNNGV. The length of the CDR3 is 14 residues. The V end lost 1 base, the J end lost 1 base, and 7 bases lay between the germline ends. CDR3 DNA: TGTGCCAGCAGCTTAGGAAGCACCCAAGAGACCCAGTACTTC. It encodes CASSLGSTQETQYF.

This chain links TRBV5-6 with TRBJ1-5; D may be TRBD1 (5 bases). Germline loops: CDR1 SGHDT, CDR2 YYEEEE. Trimming removed 0 bases from V and 4 bases from J, with 20 bases in between. The CDR3 loop spans 18 amino acids. The CDR3 here is CASSLEGRSGGTNQPQHF. CDR3 nucleotides: TGTGCCAGCAGCTTGGAAGGACGCTCCGGAGGGACTAATCAGCCCCAGCATTTT.

This chain joins TRBV5-1 and TRBJ2-3; D uncertain. The germline V and J ends were trimmed by 7 bases and 1 base, with 16 bases remaining between them. CDR3 length equals 15 residues. The germline V gene has CDR1 SGHRS and CDR2 YFSETQ. CDR3 DNA: TGCGCCAGCCGTAGATGGTCTGCCGGCACAGATACGCAGTATTTT. Its translation is CASRRWSAGTDTQYF.

This clone was observed at least ten times. The chain links TRBV5-4 to TRBJ1-6, with 9 nucleotides matching TRBD1. CDR3 length: 15 residues. Germline V gene sequence: CDR1 SGHNT, CDR2 YYREEE (reference sequence). V lost 4 bases, J lost 9 bases, and 8 bases stayed unmatched. CDR3 DNA sequence: TGTGCCAGCAGCCCAACGAGACAGGGGGTTTCACCCCTCCACTTT. It codes for CASSPTRQGVSPLHF. The full variable domain, in which reference TRBV5-4 and TRBJ1-6 provide the parts outside the CDR3, is ETGVTQSPTHLIKTRGQQVTLRCSSQSGHNTVSWYQQALGQGPQFIFQYYREEENGRGNFPPRFSGLQFPNYSSELNVNALELDDSALYLCASSPTRQGVSPLHFGNGTRLTVT.

The CDR3 loop is CASNPQGKNYGYTF. The CDR3 bases are TGTGCCAGCAATCCGCAGGGAAAGAACTATGGCTACACCTTC. The rearrangement uses TRBV3-1 (or the pseudogene TRBV3-2) and TRBJ1-2; perhaps TRBD1 as D (5 bases). V lost 7 bases and J 2 bases, leaving 14 bases between the germline ends. Germline values: CDR1 LGHDT, CDR2 YNNKEL (reference sequence). The CDR3 totals 14 residues.

The table lists this clone with a count of one. This sequence joins TRBV18 and TRBJ2-5, with TRBD1 identical over 10 bases. Germline trimming cut 3 bases from V and 4 bases from J; bases unmatched to any gene: 5. Germline values: CDR1 KGHSH, CDR2 LQKENI. CDR3 length: 15 amino acids. This CDR3 reads CASSPGTGVIETQYF. The CDR3 region has the DNA TGTGCCAGCTCACCCGGGACAGGGGTGATAGAGACCCAGTACTTC.

A single count supports this clone. This rearrangement joins TRBV6-1 to TRBJ1-3; 7 bases map to TRBD1. V shed 2 bases and J 1 base; nucleotides not matched to a gene: 11. Germline CDR1 and CDR2: MNHNS and SASEGT. This CDR3 is 18 amino acids long. CDR3 nucleotides: TGTGCCAGCAGTGAAAGTCCGCTGGCAGGGGGATCTGGAAACACCATATATTTT. The encoded protein is CASSESPLAGGSGNTIYF.

This chain joins TRBV3-1 (or the pseudogene TRBV3-2) and TRBJ2-5, with TRBD1 as a possible D gene (5 bases). V lost 3 bases, J lost 5 bases, and 19 bases lay in between. Germline loops: CDR1 LGHDT, CDR2 YNNKEL (reference sequence). This CDR3 comprises 16 residues. CDR3 in amino acids: CASSHIAGTGRETQYF. CDR3 DNA: TGTGCCAGCAGCCACATCGCCGGAACAGGTCGTGAGACCCAGTACTTC.

The chain links TRBV5-1 to TRBJ2-7, with TRBD1 matching over 12 bases. Losses at the gene ends were 3 bases for V and 2 bases for J; bases not matched to a gene: 3. Germline assignment: CDR1 SGHRS and CDR2 YFSETQ. The CDR3 runs 15 residues. In DNA form, the CDR3 reads TGCGCCAGCAGCTCGGGACAGGGGGCGGCCTACGAGCAGTACTTC. It is translated as CASSSGQGAAYEQYF.

The chain has TRBV10-1 and TRBJ1-4; 8 nucleotides line up with TRBD1. The CDR3 is made up of 14 amino acids. Germline V CDR1 and CDR2: WNHNN, SYGVQD (reference sequence). With 4 bases clipped from V and 7 bases from J, the junction kept 5 bases outside the gene matches. CDR3 sequence: CASSADRVSEKLFF. The DNA for the CDR3 is TGCGCCAGCAGTGCGGACAGGGTATCTGAAAAACTGTTTTTT.

This chain connects TRBV18 to TRBJ2-3; tentative D call: TRBD2 (5 bases). CDR3 length: 16 residues. The V gene's germline CDR1 is KGHSH and CDR2 LQKENI. Trimming left V 0 bases short and J 0 bases short, with 10 bases between. DNA of the CDR3: TGTGCCAGCTCACCACCTAACGGGATCAGCACAGATACGCAGTATTTT. As protein: CASSPPNGISTDTQYF.

CDR3 nucleotide sequence: TGTGCCAGCAGCTCGCCGGGACTAGCGGGAGATGAGCAGTTCTTC. This translates into CASSSPGLAGDEQFF. V usage is TRBV7-9 and J usage is TRBJ2-1; 14 bases are a match to TRBD2. The CDR3 has 15 amino acids. CDR1 SEHNR and CDR2 FQNEAQ come from the germline V gene (reference sequence). Losses at the gene ends were 4 bases for V and 8 bases for J; bases not matched to a gene: 4.

The chain uses TRBV19 and TRBJ1-1; possibly TRBD1 for D (6 bases). V shed 4 bases and J shed 1 base, with 10 bases lying between them. The CDR3 consists of 14 residues. The germline V gene encodes CDR1 LNHDA and CDR2 SQIVND (reference sequence). CDR3 in DNA: TGTGCCAGTAGTAAAGACAGGTGGAACACTGAAGCTTTCTTT. Encoded protein: CASSKDRWNTEAFF. Variable domain in full (rest from reference TRBV19 and TRBJ1-1): DGGITQSPKYLFRKEGQNVTLSCEQNLNHDAMYWYRQDPGQGLRLIYYSQIVNDFQKGDIAEGYSVSREKKESFPLTVTSAQKNPTAFYLCASSKDRWNTEAFFGQGTRLTVV.

The chain employs TRBV10-3 and TRBJ2-1, with D possibly being TRBD1 (7 bases). V shed 6 bases and J shed 7 bases, with 13 bases lying between them. The CDR3 runs 13 residues. Germline V lookup: CDR1 ENHRY, CDR2 SYGVKD. The CDR3 nucleotides read TGTGCCATCAGGGGGAGGACAGGTAATGAGCAGTTCTTC. Residues: CAIRGRTGNEQFF.

This clone was recorded a few times. The CDR3, as DNA: TGTGCCAGCAGTGAACAGACAGGGTTGAACACTGAAGCTTTCTTT. Protein: CASSEQTGLNTEAFF. The chain employs TRBV25-1 and TRBJ1-1; 7 bases fit TRBD1. V gave up 2 bases and J gave up 0 bases; unmatched junction bases: 3. CDR3 length: 15 residues. Germline CDR1 reads MGHDK; CDR2 reads SYGVNS.

The sample holds one count of this clone. This chain joins TRBV9 and TRBJ1-3; TRBD1 aligns across 12 bases. CDR1 and CDR2 from the germline V gene are SGDLS and YYNGEE. Trimming removed 3 bases from V and 0 bases from J; junction bases left unmatched: 4. This CDR3 has 17 amino acids. This CDR3 is CASSAGTGGLSGNTIYF. CDR3 bases: TGTGCCAGCAGCGCCGGGACAGGGGGCCTCTCTGGAAACACCATATATTTT.

The chain couples TRBV7-9 to TRBJ1-1; TRBD1 matches 9 bases. CDR1 is SEHNR and CDR2 is FQNEAQ in the germline V gene (reference sequence). CDR3 length equals 15 residues. V lost 0 bases and J lost 9; bases outside the gene matches: 8. This chain's CDR3 is CASSLAGTGIMKAFF. CDR3 DNA sequence: TGTGCCAGCAGCTTAGCAGGGACAGGGATCATGAAAGCTTTCTTT.

The chain recombines TRBV3-1 (or the pseudogene TRBV3-2) with TRBJ2-7; D unclear. Per the germline V gene, CDR1 is LGHDT and CDR2 is YNNKEL (reference sequence). The CDR3 is made up of 11 amino acids. V was cut by 0 bases and J by 7 bases, with 4 bases left in between. CDR3 DNA: TGTGCCAGCAGCCAAGATCGGGAGCAGTACTTC. It specifies CASSQDREQYF.

This chain joins TRBV10-3 and TRBJ2-7, with TRBD2 identical over 12 bases. After removal of 8 bases from V and 5 bases from J, the junction contained 19 bases not matched to a gene. The CDR3 runs to 18 residues. Germline V lookup: CDR1 ENHRY, CDR2 SYGVKD. The CDR3 nucleotides are TGTGCCATCGCTACGACTAGCGGGAGCCGCCTTGGAGGTGACGAGCAGTACTTC. Translating it yields CAIATTSGSRLGGDEQYF.

This sequence joins TRBV27 and TRBJ1-2, with D perhaps TRBD1 (6 bases). There are 14 residues in the CDR3. CDR1 and CDR2 from the germline V gene are MNHEY and SMNVEV (reference sequence). V lost 6 bases and J lost 4, with 15 bases in between. CDR3 loop: CASSPTGGGYGYTF. As DNA, the CDR3 is TGTGCCAGCAGCCCTACGGGAGGGGGCTATGGCTACACCTTC.

As to this clone: An end of the junction differs from the germline gene, which may be a read error. V usage is TRBV19 and J usage is TRBJ2-2; 9 nucleotides align to TRBD2. The germline CDR1 and CDR2 sequences are LNHDA and SQIVND (reference sequence). The CDR3 is 14 amino acids. CDR3: CANLSGSNRRGAVF. CDR3 DNA sequence: TGTGCCAACCTTAGCGGGAGCAATCGCCGGGGAGCTGTTTTT.

The J gene is TRBJ1-4, the V gene TRBV3-1 (or the pseudogene TRBV3-2); no firm D call. Germline assignment: CDR1 LGHDT and CDR2 YNNKEL (reference sequence). The CDR3 is made up of 13 amino acids. V was cut by 4 bases and J by 7 bases, with 10 bases left in between. The CDR3 is CASSPRWREKLFF. In DNA form, the CDR3 reads TGTGCCAGCAGCCCGAGGTGGCGTGAAAAACTGTTTTTT.